This TCR beta chain was profiled in a study of T cells in Graves' hyperthyroidism and ophthalmopathy. Looking at the study overall: Initial diagnosis, before any treatment, was when peripheral blood was collected.

Amplification of TCR beta CDR3 regions used RNA as the template. TCR CDR3 regions were first amplified by RT-PCR with HTBI primers. One entry per CDR3 protein results from TCRdb running MiXCR on the multiplex PCR reads. The data hold 500,000 to 550,000 distinct CDR3 sequences, with about 20% observed a single time. V was trimmed by 2 bases and J by 6 bases, leaving 10 bases between them. CDR1 is SNHLY, CDR2 FYNNEI, per germline. The CDR3 length is 14 residues. The sequence was collected from a middle-aged man with Graves' ophthalmopathy. The sequenced sample consisted of blood. V gene TRBV2 combines with J gene TRBJ2-2, with a weak D call TRBD2 (5 bases). CDR3 sequence (DNA): TGTGCCAGCAGTGAATTTTCTAGCCCCGGGGAGCTGTTTTTT. Its translation: CASSEFSSPGELFF.